This passage covers 32 T cell receptor beta chains from one sample sequenced in a study of T cells after posttransplantation cyclophosphamide. A marrow graft followed busulfan-fludarabine conditioning, with cyclophosphamide on days +3 and +4. Assay used: immunoSEQ multiplex PCR; TCRdb lists only in-frame clones, some missing. The table includes around 22,000 clones, about nine tenths detected once. The sample consisted of PBMCs, taken after allogeneic stem cell transplant with posttransplant cyclophosphamide. Source of these receptors: a female patient between 30 and 39 years old who received an allogeneic stem cell transplant from an unrelated donor, was CMV-positive, and had no GVHD. Some T cells may be supplied by the graft donor.

The CDR3 loop is CATSPTRGEGNTIYF. Written as DNA, the CDR3 is TGTGCCACTTCCCCTACCCGGGGGGAAGGAAACACCATATATTTT. The V gene is TRBV19, the J gene TRBJ1-3; maybe TRBD1 (5 bases). Germline assignment: CDR1 LNHDA and CDR2 SQIVND (reference sequence). Between the trimmed V and J ends, which lost 10 bases and 4 bases, there was a span of 20 bases. The CDR3 has 15 amino acids. The complete variable domain, with remaining parts taken from reference TRBV19 and TRBJ1-3, reads DGGITQSPKYLFRKEGQNVTLSCEQNLNHDAMYWYRQDPGQGLRLIYYSQIVNDFQKGDIAEGYSVSREKKESFPLTVTSAQKNPTAFYLCATSPTRGEGNTIYFGEGSWLTVV.

In nucleotides, the CDR3 is TGTGCCAGCAGTTTGGGACAGGGGAAGGGGGTCTATAATTCACCCCTCCACTTT. Its protein product is CASSLGQGKGVYNSPLHF. This sequence joins TRBV28 and TRBJ1-6, with TRBD1 matching 10 bases. Trimming cost V 3 bases and J 3 bases; bases outside gene matches: 8. CDR3 length equals 18 residues. CDR1 and CDR2 (germline): MDHEN, SYDVKM. Looking up the rest from reference TRBV28 and TRBJ1-6 gives the full variable domain: DVKVTQSSRYLVKRTGEKVFLECVQDMDHENMFWYRQDPGLGLRLIYFSYDVKMKEKGDIPEGYSVSREKKERFSLILESASTNQTSMYLCASSLGQGKGVYNSPLHFGNGTRLTVT.

The table lists this clone with a count of one. The chain has TRBV27 and TRBJ2-1; 10 nucleotides align to TRBD1. Trimming took 7 bases from V and 5 from J; bases not matched to a gene: 8. The CDR3 has 15 amino acids. The germline CDR1 and CDR2 sequences are MNHEY and SMNVEV (reference sequence). CDR3 DNA sequence: TGTGCCAGCAAGGAAGGGACAGGGGCAAACAATGAGCAGTTCTTC. It specifies CASKEGTGANNEQFF.

V usage is TRBV28 and J usage is TRBJ2-7; D might be TRBD2 (5 bases). Germline V gives CDR1 MDHEN, CDR2 SYDVKM. The CDR3 runs to 14 residues. Trimming cost V 5 bases and J 6 bases, with 17 bases left between them. CDR3 sequence (DNA): TGTGCCAGCAGTCAGCGGTGGCGGTCCGGCGAGCAGTACTTC. Translated, it gives CASSQRWRSGEQYF.

This sequence joins TRBV9 and TRBJ2-5, with D tentatively TRBD2 (5 bases). In germline, CDR1 is SGDLS, CDR2 YYNGEE. The CDR3 consists of 15 residues. Trimming took 7 bases from V and 1 from J, leaving 17 bases between them. CDR3 coding DNA: TGTGCCAGCCGTAAAGGACTGGCGGCCCAAGAGACCCAGTACTTC. Amino acid sequence: CASRKGLAAQETQYF.

This clone was seen a handful of times. The V call is TRBV6-1, the J call TRBJ1-3, with D tentatively TRBD1 (5 bases). The CDR3 has 15 residues. CDR1 and CDR2 from the germline V gene are MNHNS and SASEGT. V was clipped by 6 bases and J by 1 base, with 13 bases between them. As DNA, the CDR3 is TGTGCCAGCAGAACATCGGCAGGGTCTGGAAACACCATATATTTT. Amino acids: CASRTSAGSGNTIYF.

The chain recombines TRBV7-2 with TRBJ2-3, with a tentative D call TRBD2 (5 bases). The length of the CDR3 is 17 residues. Trimming pared 6 bases from V and 0 bases from J, leaving 19 bases between. CDR1 and CDR2 (germline): SGHTA, FQGNSA. CDR3 residues: CASRLGGRGTSTDTQYF. The CDR3 bases are TGTGCCAGCAGGCTGGGTGGACGGGGTACTAGCACAGATACGCAGTATTTT.

The genes are TRBV4-2 and TRBJ1-5; D might be TRBD1 (5 bases). This CDR3 region has 16 residues. Per the germline V gene, CDR1 is LGHNA and CDR2 is YNFKEQ. V gave up 3 bases and J gave up 7 bases, with 19 bases separating them. Here the CDR3 reads CASSQSGTLGRQPQHF. As DNA, the CDR3 is TGTGCCAGCAGCCAGTCCGGGACTTTAGGACGCCAGCCCCAGCATTTT.

The V and J genes are TRBV30 and TRBJ2-7; TRBD2 is a possible D gene (6 bases). The length of the CDR3 is 12 residues. Germline lookup yields CDR1 GTSNPN and CDR2 SVGIG (reference sequence). V was clipped by 4 bases and J by 7 bases, with 14 bases between them. The CDR3 DNA reads TGTGCCTGGACGGCGGGGCGGACGGAGCAGTACTTC. Translating it yields CAWTAGRTEQYF.

The V and J genes are TRBV7-2 and TRBJ2-6; D call uncertain. V gave up 3 bases and J gave up 0 bases, with 6 bases separating them. This CDR3 is built from 15 residues. CDR1 is SGHTA and CDR2 is FQGNSA in the germline V gene. CDR3 in amino acids: CASSLFLSGANVLTF. For the CDR3, the DNA is TGTGCCAGCAGCTTGTTCCTCTCTGGGGCCAACGTCCTGACTTTC.

The chain joins TRBV9 to TRBJ2-3; 10 bases align to TRBD2. With V trimmed by 3 bases and J by 4 bases, 5 bases remained unmatched. In germline, CDR1 is SGDLS, CDR2 YYNGEE. The CDR3 runs to 15 residues. CDR3 sequence: CASSARLAGADTQYF. CDR3 DNA: TGTGCCAGCAGCGCCAGACTAGCGGGCGCAGATACGCAGTATTTT.

V is TRBV5-1 and J is TRBJ2-1; 14 nucleotides agree with TRBD2. CDR3 length equals 16 residues. After removal of 2 bases from V and 5 bases from J, the junction contained 3 bases not matched to a gene. Germline CDR1 is SGHRS and CDR2 is YFSETQ. The CDR3 DNA follows: TGCGCCAGCAGCTTTTTGGGACTAGCGGGGGACAATGAGCAGTTCTTC. This encodes CASSFLGLAGDNEQFF.

This chain connects TRBV11-3 to TRBJ1-5; D remains ambiguous. Germline V gives CDR1 SGHNT, CDR2 YENEEA. The CDR3 consists of 15 residues. Trimming left V 0 bases short and J 0 bases short, with 6 bases between. CDR3 in amino acids: CASSLDRFSNQPQHF. In DNA form, the CDR3 reads TGTGCCAGCAGCTTAGACAGGTTTAGCAATCAGCCCCAGCATTTT.

Within the sample, this clone is hyperexpanded (1% or more). The rearrangement links TRBV6-5 to TRBJ1-1, with no clear D. CDR1 and CDR2 (germline): MNHEY, SVGAGI. Trimming took off 4 bases at V and 5 bases at J, with 11 bases between the two ends. The CDR3 contains 13 residues. The CDR3: CASSLSERTEAFF. The CDR3 DNA reads TGTGCCAGCAGTTTATCGGAGCGGACTGAAGCTTTCTTT.

This sequence joins TRBV7-9 and TRBJ2-1; tentatively, D is TRBD1 (5 bases). The CDR3 totals 17 residues. Trimming removed 5 bases from V and 2 bases from J, with 19 bases in between. Per germline, CDR1 SEHNR and CDR2 FQNEAQ (reference sequence). This CDR3 is CASSLRTPRRTYNEQFF. In nucleotides, the CDR3 is TGTGCCAGCAGCCTAAGGACACCTCGCCGTACCTACAATGAGCAGTTCTTC. Together with reference TRBV7-9 and TRBJ2-1, the CDR3 gives the full variable domain: DTGVSQNPRHKITKRGQNVTFRCDPISEHNRLYWYRQTLGQGPEFLTYFQNEAQLEKSRLLSDRFSAERPKGSFSTLEIQRTEQGDSAMYLCASSLRTPRRTYNEQFFGPGTRLTVL.

This clone was recorded a few times. The chain carries TRBV5-4 and TRBJ1-5; unclear D gene. This CDR3 comprises 13 residues. Germline loops: CDR1 SGHNT, CDR2 YYREEE (reference sequence). With 2 bases removed from V and 4 bases from J, the gap between germline ends came to 7 bases. The CDR3 bases are TGTGCCAGCAGCTTTGGGAGGAATCAGCCCCAGCATTTT. It translates to CASSFGRNQPQHF.

The chain employs TRBV19 and TRBJ2-1; 7 nucleotides align to TRBD1. The V gene end was trimmed by 6 bases and the J gene end by 7 bases; junction bases not matched to a gene: 9. The length of the CDR3 is 14 residues. CDR1 and CDR2 (germline): LNHDA, SQIVND (reference sequence). CDR3 sequence (DNA): TGTGCCAGTAGCCTCCGGGACAGCCAGAATGAGCAGTTCTTC. Residues: CASSLRDSQNEQFF.

This clone was detected a few times. The V call is TRBV5-6, the J call TRBJ1-4, with D possibly being TRBD1 (5 bases). V lost 0 bases and J lost 8, with 11 bases in between. CDR3 length: 14 amino acids. Germline CDR1 reads SGHDT; CDR2 reads YYEEEE. The chain's CDR3 is CASSLAQVREKLFF. CDR3 DNA: TGTGCCAGCAGCTTGGCACAGGTTCGAGAAAAACTGTTTTTT. Together with reference TRBV5-6 and TRBJ1-4, the CDR3 gives the full variable domain: DAGVTQSPTHLIKTRGQQVTLRCSPKSGHDTVSWYQQALGQGPQFIFQYYEEEERQRGNFPDRFSGHQFPNYSSELNVNALLLGDSALYLCASSLAQVREKLFFGSGTQLSVL.

The rearrangement uses TRBV5-1 and TRBJ2-3; D call uncertain. The V gene's germline CDR1 is SGHRS and CDR2 YFSETQ. Trimming stripped 1 base from V and 3 bases from J, with 9 bases between. The CDR3 is made up of 14 amino acids. The CDR3 region is CASSLRPRTDTQYF. The CDR3 DNA reads as TGCGCCAGCAGCTTGCGACCTAGGACAGATACGCAGTATTTT. The variable domain in full, completed from reference TRBV5-1 and TRBJ2-3, reads KAGVTQTPRYLIKTRGQQVTLSCSPISGHRSVSWYQQTPGQGLQFLFEYFSETQRNKGNFPGRFSGRQFSNSRSEMNVSTLELGDSALYLCASSLRPRTDTQYFGPGTRLTVL.

Comments on this clone: Mismatch with germline at one junction end may stem from a read error. The chain recombines TRBV12-5 with TRBJ2-7, with 8 positions matching TRBD2. From germline, CDR1 is LGHNT and CDR2 FRNRAP. This CDR3 is 14 amino acids long. The CDR3 DNA reads as TGTGCTAGTGGACCCGACCGGAGCGGGGGCCCGCACTTCTTC. The encoded protein is CASGPDRSGGPHFF.

The chain couples TRBV7-6 to TRBJ1-2, with 10 bases matching TRBD1. Per the germline V gene, CDR1 is SGHVS and CDR2 is FNYEAQ. Trimming at V came to 4 bases and at J to 8 bases, leaving 7 bases not matched to a gene. This CDR3 spans 14 amino acids. The CDR3 sequence: CASSSFGTGDGYTF. CDR3 nucleotide sequence: TGTGCCAGCAGCTCTTTCGGGACAGGGGACGGCTACACCTTC.

V is TRBV19 and J is TRBJ1-1; 7 bases map to TRBD1. The CDR3 consists of 15 residues. Germline assignment: CDR1 LNHDA and CDR2 SQIVND (reference sequence). V lost 6 bases to trimming and J lost 1 base; unmatched junction nucleotides: 8. The CDR3 nucleotides are TGTGCCAGTAGAAGGGGGCAGAGGGGGAACACTGAAGCTTTCTTT. Residues: CASRRGQRGNTEAFF.

The gene calls are TRBV19 and TRBJ2-3; weak D call: TRBD1 (5 bases). The CDR3 totals 15 residues. Germline CDR1 is LNHDA and CDR2 is SQIVND (reference sequence). Trimming took off 1 base at V and 2 bases at J, with 10 bases between the two ends. As DNA, the CDR3 is TGTGCCAGTAGTATAGGGGGCGTTCCCACAGATACGCAGTATTTT. This codes for CASSIGGVPTDTQYF. Drawing the rest from reference TRBV19 and TRBJ2-3, the complete variable domain is DGGITQSPKYLFRKEGQNVTLSCEQNLNHDAMYWYRQDPGQGLRLIYYSQIVNDFQKGDIAEGYSVSREKKESFPLTVTSAQKNPTAFYLCASSIGGVPTDTQYFGPGTRLTVL.

The chain links TRBV5-1 to TRBJ1-4, with a weak D call TRBD1 (5 bases). The V end was cut by 2 bases, the J end by 3 bases, with 14 bases between. This CDR3 is 16 amino acids long. CDR1 is SGHRS and CDR2 is YFSETQ in the germline V gene. The CDR3 region is CASSFQGLGSNEKLFF. DNA for the CDR3: TGCGCCAGCAGCTTTCAGGGATTGGGATCTAATGAAAAACTGTTTTTT.

This chain links TRBV18 with TRBJ2-5; perhaps TRBD1 as D (5 bases). Trimming stripped 6 bases from V and 2 bases from J, with 7 bases between. CDR1 is KGHSH and CDR2 is LQKENI in the germline V gene. The CDR3 covers 12 residues. The CDR3 is CASSTVQETQYF. CDR3 nucleotide sequence: TGTGCCAGCTCGACAGTACAAGAGACCCAGTACTTC. The variable domain in full, with the rest retrieved from reference TRBV18 and TRBJ2-5, is NAGVMQNPRHLVRRRGQEARLRCSPMKGHSHVYWYRQLPEEGLKFMVYLQKENIIDESGMPKERFSAEFPKEGPSILRIQQVVRGDSAAYFCASSTVQETQYFGPGTRLLVL.

This clone was observed a few times. The V gene is TRBV4-1, the J gene TRBJ1-5, with D uncertain. The germline CDR1 and CDR2 sequences are MGHRA and YSYEKL. The V end was cut by 4 bases, the J end by 6 bases, with 10 bases between. This CDR3 is built from 13 residues. The CDR3 loop is CASSLRPGQPQHF. The CDR3 DNA sequence: TGCGCCAGCAGCCTACGCCCCGGTCAGCCCCAGCATTTT.

The rearrangement joins TRBV19 to TRBJ2-3; 9 bases agree with TRBD2. Germline loops: CDR1 LNHDA, CDR2 SQIVND (reference sequence). V lost 1 base, J lost 4 bases, and 3 bases stayed unmatched. The CDR3 consists of 15 residues. CDR3 region: CASSIGGGGADTQYF. DNA for the CDR3: TGTGCCAGTAGTATAGGCGGCGGGGGGGCAGATACGCAGTATTTT.

This clone was counted once. The gene calls are TRBV7-2 and TRBJ1-2; no clear D. This CDR3 is built from 14 residues. Germline CDR1 and CDR2: SGHTA and FQGNSA. V was shortened by 0 bases and J by 5 bases, with 10 bases between the two germline ends. The CDR3 DNA sequence: TGTGCCAGCAGCTTAGCCGGACGGACTTATGGCTACACCTTC. The encoded protein is CASSLAGRTYGYTF. The full variable domain, its missing parts supplied by reference TRBV7-2 and TRBJ1-2, is GAGVSQSPSNKVTEKGKDVELRCDPISGHTALYWYRQSLGQGLEFLIYFQGNSAPDKSGLPSDRFSAERTGGSVSTLTIQRTQQEDSAVYLCASSLAGRTYGYTFGSGTRLTVV.

This clone turned up a few times. The chain employs TRBV4-2 and TRBJ2-7, with 7 bases that match TRBD2. V dropped 4 bases and J dropped 2; count of bases not matched to a gene: 8. The germline CDR1 and CDR2 sequences are LGHNA and YNFKEQ. The length of the CDR3 is 15 residues. The CDR3 DNA follows: TGTGCCAGCAGCCGCCAACGGGGGGAGCCCTACGAGCAGTACTTC. It is translated as CASSRQRGEPYEQYF.

The gene calls are TRBV5-1 and TRBJ2-7; TRBD1 matches 7 bases. The germline CDR1 and CDR2 sequences are SGHRS and YFSETQ. This CDR3 contains 16 residues. The trim removed 7 bases at V and 3 bases at J, leaving 16 bases unmatched. The CDR3 sequence is CASASFLTGVNYEQYF. The CDR3 nucleotides are TGCGCCAGCGCTTCCTTCCTCACAGGGGTTAACTACGAGCAGTACTTC.

This rearrangement joins TRBV7-9 to TRBJ2-7, with 8 bases that match TRBD1. This CDR3 has 14 amino acids. Germline loops: CDR1 SEHNR, CDR2 FQNEAQ (reference sequence). After removal of 5 bases from V and 4 bases from J, the junction contained 7 bases not matched to a gene. CDR3 residues: CASSNRDRPYEQYF. The CDR3 nucleotides are TGTGCCAGCAGCAACCGGGACAGGCCTTACGAGCAGTACTTC. The full variable domain, rest sourced from reference TRBV7-9 and TRBJ2-7, is DTGVSQNPRHKITKRGQNVTFRCDPISEHNRLYWYRQTLGQGPEFLTYFQNEAQLEKSRLLSDRFSAERPKGSFSTLEIQRTEQGDSAMYLCASSNRDRPYEQYFGPGTRLTVT.

The chain employs TRBV2 and TRBJ2-5, with 12 bases that match TRBD1. The DNA end is a closer match to TRBJ2-7, so the J assignment may be wrong. From germline, CDR1 is SNHLY and CDR2 FYNNEI. The CDR3 is 14 residues long. The CDR3 loop is CASTPGQGAYEQYF. The CDR3 DNA reads as TGTGCCAGCACCCCGGGACAGGGGGCTTACGAGCAGTACTTC.